The 19 T cell receptor delta chains given below trace back to one sample, sequenced in a study of γδ T cells in repeated Plasmodium falciparum infection. TCRdb ran CATT on the multiplex PCR reads. The sample contains around 50,000 delta-chain clones, 1.9% of which appear only once. Bulk repertoires came from Vgamma9/Vdelta2+ or Vdelta2-negative gammadelta T cells flow-sorted from PBMC. The sequencing input was gamma-delta T cells from blood. The receptors come from a pool of human donors (malaria-infected and uninfected, not separated).

In this sample, this clone turned up a few times. A far larger clone differs by one base, so this is likely a read error. Other nucleotide sequences in the sample specify the same CDR3. The gene calls are TRDV1 and TRDJ1; TRDD3 might be the D (6 bases). Germline loops: CDR1 TSWWSYY, CDR2 QGS. CDR3 length equals 20 residues. The CDR3 sequence: CALGELIWTDGDWDTDKLIF. Written as DNA, the CDR3 is TGTGCTCTCGGGGAACTTATATGGACAGACGGGGACTGGGACACCGATAAACTCATCTTT.

Ten or more counts support this clone. The V and J genes are TRDV3 and TRDJ1; 7 bases are a match to TRDD3. This CDR3 is built from 10 residues. Trimming at V came to 5 bases and at J to 8 bases, leaving 5 bases not matched to a gene. The germline V gene has CDR1 TVYSNPD and CDR2 GDNSRS (reference sequence). The CDR3 nucleotides are TGTGCCCTAGGGGGATGGAAACTCATCTTT. This translates into CALGGWKLIF. Full variable domain (missing parts from reference TRDV3 and TRDJ1): CDKVTQSSPDQTVASGSEVVLLCTYDTVYSNPDLFWYRIRPDYSFQFVFYGDNSRSEGADFTQGRFSVKHILTQKAFHLVISPVRTEDSATYYCALGGWKLIFGKGTRVTVEP.

This clone has ten or more counts. The protein that TCRdb holds for this DNA derives from a much larger clone and differs from the translated DNA at residue 4, which likely indicates a read error; the protein shown here is translated from the DNA. The chain combines TRDV2 with TRDJ1, with 9 bases lining up with TRDD3. Assignment of the J gene here rests on matching the DNA to germline, because TCRdb gives none. Germline CDR1 and CDR2: GEAIGNYY and EKD. The CDR3 extends over 15 amino acids. The CDR3 region is CACGTVEGIRDKLIF. The CDR3 DNA is TGTGCCTGTGGCACCGTGGAGGGGATACGGGATAAACTCATCTTT.

Details on this clone: This DNA translates differently at residue 10 from the TCRdb protein, which is that of a much larger clone; a read error is likely, and the protein shown is the DNA's own translation. The genes are TRDV1 and TRDJ1, with TRDD3 identical over 12 bases. TCRdb carries no J gene annotation; the J gene was assigned here by matching the DNA with germline. Germline-derived CDR1 and CDR2 are TSWWSYY and QGS. There are 20 residues in the CDR3. Trimming at V came to 1 base and at J to 4 bases, leaving 16 bases not matched to a gene. CDR3 residues: CALGEPLPTLTGGYRDKLIF. CDR3 sequence (DNA): TGTGCTCTTGGGGAACCATTGCCGACTCTAACTGGGGGATACCGCGATAAACTCATCTTT.

This chain joins TRDV2 and TRDJ1; 8 nucleotides align to TRDD3. TCRdb carries no J gene annotation; the J gene was assigned here by matching the DNA with germline. The germline gives CDR1 GEAIGNYY, CDR2 EKD. Trimming took 3 bases from V and 1 from J; bases not matched to a gene: 9. There are 16 residues in the CDR3. CDR3 sequence reads: CACDPLLGVLTDKLIF. The CDR3 region has the DNA TGTGCCTGTGACCCCCTACTGGGGGTTCTCACCGATAAACTCATCTTT.

This clone occurred a few times. This DNA's translation and the protein TCRdb lists, from a much larger clone, do not match at residue 10, likely due to a read error; the protein shown is translated from the DNA. The chain couples TRDV1 to TRDJ1, with D perhaps matching TRDD3 (6 bases). Since TCRdb gives no J gene, matching the DNA to germline was used here to assign it. V was trimmed by 1 base and J by 1 base, leaving 31 bases between them. This CDR3 region has 22 residues. Germline lookup yields CDR1 TSWWSYY and CDR2 QGS. The CDR3 loop is CALGEPYHRLGTWDRCTDKLIF. The CDR3 coding sequence is TGTGCTCTTGGGGAACCCTATCATAGGCTGGGGACTTGGGATCGATGCACCGATAAACTCATCTTT.

This clone was recorded a few times. The translation of this DNA and the TCRdb protein of a much larger clone differ at residue 21, probably owing to a read error; the protein shown here is translated from the DNA. The chain carries TRDV1 and TRDJ1; 10 nucleotides align to TRDD3. Germline V gene sequence: CDR1 TSWWSYY, CDR2 QGS. This CDR3 is built from 23 residues. This chain's CDR3 is CALGEGSFPSFVLGDGYTDKFIF. The CDR3, as DNA: TGTGCTCTTGGGGAAGGTTCTTTCCCTTCGTTCGTACTGGGGGATGGATACACCGATAAATTCATCTTT.

This clone was seen repeatedly, ten times or more. This likely traces to a read error, being one base from a far larger clone. The sample has other DNA sequences that encode this CDR3 too. This rearrangement joins TRDV3 to TRDJ1, with 11 bases aligning to TRDD3. Germline V gene lookup returns CDR1 TVYSNPD and CDR2 GDNSRS (reference sequence). There are 21 residues in the CDR3. CDR3 region: CAFTYPSYWGIASLYTDKLIF. The CDR3 region has the DNA TGCGCCTTTACCTACCCCTCCTACTGGGGGATAGCATCCTTGTACACCGATAAACTCATCTTT.

This clone showed up many times. The protein TCRdb lists belongs to a much larger clone and differs from this DNA's translation at residue 17, which points to a read error; the protein shown is made from the DNA. J is TRDJ1 and V is TRDV2, with 10 bases identical to TRDD3. The CDR3 spans 19 residues. The germline V gene encodes CDR1 GEAIGNYY and CDR2 EKD. In DNA, the CDR3 is TGTGCCTGTGACTCAATGCCCGGTACTGGGGGATCCAACACCGATAAACCCATCTTT. This sequence encodes CACDSMPGTGGSNTDKPIF.

The chain couples TRDV1 to TRDJ1, with a tentative D call TRDD2 (7 bases). TCRdb offers no J gene call, so here the DNA was matched to germline to obtain one. The germline V gene encodes CDR1 TSWWSYY and CDR2 QGS. With 3 bases removed from V and 3 bases from J, the gap between germline ends came to 41 bases. This CDR3 spans 24 amino acids. The CDR3 is CALGDPTPGIPTLYSGGGADKLIF. CDR3 nucleotide sequence: TGTGCTCTTGGGGACCCTACCCCTGGGATTCCTACACTGTACTCGGGGGGAGGCGCCGATAAACTCATCTTT.

This clone was counted many times. The mismatch at residue 15 between this DNA's translation and the TCRdb protein of a much larger clone likely reflects a read error; the protein shown is translated from the DNA. V and J are TRDV1 and TRDJ1; TRDD3 aligns across 12 bases. V lost 1 base, J lost 6 bases, and 18 bases stayed unmatched. This CDR3 is built from 20 residues. Germline V CDR1 and CDR2: TSWWSYY, QGS. CDR3 bases: TGTGCTCTTGGGGAACCCTTAGCGGCCTTCCTGGGGGATACGGCCCATAAACTCATCTTT. Translation: CALGEPLAAFLGDTAHKLIF.

This clone was counted at least ten times. TCRdb has a much larger clone's protein, which differs at residue 3 from the translation of this DNA, likely because of a read error; what is shown is the protein translated from the DNA. The chain is built from TRDV3 and TRDJ1, with 13 bases matching TRDD3. CDR3 length: 18 residues. The germline gives CDR1 TVYSNPD, CDR2 GDNSRS (reference sequence). The CDR3 spells CALRLHWGIREYTDKLIF. The CDR3 region has the DNA TGTGCCCTTAGACTCCACTGGGGGATACGGGAGTACACCGATAAACTCATCTTT.

As for this clone: This likely stems from a read error, as it lies one base from a far larger clone. This sample includes further DNA sequences coding for the same CDR3. The chain couples TRDV2 to TRDJ1, with D possibly matching TRDD3 (6 bases). The J gene, left out of TCRdb, was set here by checking the DNA against germline. Germline CDR1 and CDR2: GEAIGNYY and EKD. The CDR3 is made up of 23 amino acids. The V end was cut by 0 bases, the J end by 0 bases, with 34 bases between. CDR3 residues: CACDTLLSGKVLGDSPYTDKLIF. Written as DNA, the CDR3 is TGTGCCTGTGACACCTTGCTGAGTGGGAAAGTACTGGGAGATTCCCCGTACACCGATAAACTCATCTTT.

This clone appeared many times. The protein given by TCRdb reflects a much larger clone and differs at residue 7 from this DNA's translation, likely from a read error; the protein shown is the DNA's translation. The chain links TRDV1 to TRDJ1, with 9 bases matching TRDD3. CDR1 and CDR2 from the germline V gene are TSWWSYY and QGS. This CDR3 spans 22 amino acids. The V segment lost 2 bases and the J segment 0 bases; nucleotides outside the gene matches: 22. The CDR3 sequence: CALGENRFKYWGTPLYTDKLIF. CDR3 nucleotide sequence: TGTGCTCTTGGGGAAAACCGATTCAAGTACTGGGGGACACCTCTGTACACCGATAAACTCATCTTT.

This clone occurred many times. Translating this DNA gives a protein that differs at residue 18 from the TCRdb one, which belongs to a much larger clone; a read error is likely, and the protein shown is this translation. The identical CDR3 is also encoded by other nucleotide sequences in the sample. The chain couples TRDV3 to TRDJ1, with D possibly matching TRDD3 (6 bases). V lost 2 bases, J lost 4 bases, and 44 bases lay in between. CDR1 is TVYSNPD, CDR2 GDNSRS, per germline (reference sequence). The CDR3 has 23 residues. The CDR3 loop is CAFRLTKNGIPAYWVRPVDKLIF. In nucleotides, the CDR3 is TGTGCCTTTCGCTTAACTAAAAATGGGATTCCCGCGTACTGGGTTAGACCCGTCGATAAACTCATCTTT.

Concerning this clone: This likely reflects a read error, since a far larger clone is one base away. Other DNA sequences within the sample encode an identical CDR3. The V gene is listed as TRDV1; no J gene was called; the D call of TRDD3 is as the table states it, not checked on the DNA. CDR1 is TSWWSYY and CDR2 is QGS in the germline V gene. The CDR3 has 22 amino acids. CDR3 region: CALGPTRGIREWGTRHTDKLIF. CDR3 nucleotides: TGTGCTCTTGGTCCAACCCGGGGAATCCGGGAGTGGGGGACCCGACACACCGATAAGCTCATCTTT.

CDR3 in DNA: TGTGCCTGTGGTGGGGGATACGCTGGGGCTAAACTCATCTTT. This translates into CACGGGYAGAKLIF. The chain has TRDV2 and TRDJ1; 11 bases are shared with TRDD3. Because TCRdb records no J gene, it was assigned here through a match of the DNA to germline. V was pared by 5 bases and J by 7 bases, with 8 bases of the junction left unmatched. The CDR3 covers 14 residues. Germline V gene sequence: CDR1 GEAIGNYY, CDR2 EKD.

This clone was seen a handful of times. TCRdb assigns this DNA the protein of a much larger clone, which departs from its translation at residue 20; this likely reflects a read error, and the protein shown comes from translating the DNA. The V gene call is TRDV1, and the J gene call is absent; the table's D call, TRDD3, has no DNA check behind it. Germline V gene sequence: CDR1 TSWWSYY, CDR2 QGS. The CDR3 spans 21 residues. The CDR3 sequence: CALGELPTHWGPPGYTDKLTF. The CDR3 DNA follows: TGTGCTCTTGGGGAACTGCCCACCCACTGGGGGCCACCAGGGTACACCGATAAACTCACCTTT.

Comments on this clone: TCRdb attributes to this sequence the protein of a much larger clone, which differs from the DNA translation at residue 17; a read error is likely, and the protein displayed is translated from the DNA. The V and J genes are TRDV3 and TRDJ1, with 10 bases that match TRDD3. The J gene was missing in TCRdb and was found by matching the end of the DNA to germline. Trimming cost V 2 bases and J 7 bases; bases outside gene matches: 37. The CDR3 totals 23 residues. CDR1 is TVYSNPD and CDR2 is GDNSRS in the germline V gene (reference sequence). This CDR3 reads CAFAFRAAFCYWGIQEDCPKLIF. The CDR3 DNA sequence: TGTGCCTTTGCCTTCAGGGCGGCATTCTGCTACTGGGGGATTCAGGAAGACTGTCCTAAACTCATCTTT.